Shown below are 3 T cell receptor beta chains from a single sample sequenced in a study of CD8 T cells in ankylosing spondylitis. From the 5' RACE reads, TCRdb called clonotypes with MiXCR, one entry per CDR3 protein. This table has some 800,000 distinct CDR3 sequences, about an eighth appearing once. No antigen has been assigned to these receptors. Broader study findings: Among TCR beta sequences, a motif of under 10 highly homologous variants appeared characteristic of ankylosing spondylitis blood.

Sequenced sample: blood, either unsorted or a sorted T cell fraction (not recorded which). Receptors were obtained from a male donor with ankylosing spondylitis.

The J gene is TRBJ2-3, the V gene TRBV7-2; the D is unclear. Per the germline V gene, CDR1 is SGHTA and CDR2 is FQGNSA. The CDR3 has 13 residues. V lost 8 bases and J 2 bases, leaving 11 bases between the germline ends. CDR3 sequence (DNA): TGTGCCAGCGGTCGCTCCAACACAGATACGCAGTATTTT. Encoded protein: CASGRSNTDTQYF.

This clonotype was counted many times. V gene TRBV6-2 or TRBV6-3 combines with J gene TRBJ2-1, with TRBD2 as a possible D gene (5 bases). V shed 5 bases and J shed 2 bases, with 16 bases lying between them. CDR1 is MNHEY, CDR2 SVGEGT, per germline. CDR3 length equals 16 residues. The chain's CDR3 is CASSLLPGYAYNEQFF. The CDR3 DNA reads TGTGCCAGCAGTCTCCTCCCGGGGTATGCCTACAATGAGCAGTTCTTC.

The genes are TRBV29-1 and TRBJ2-7; maybe TRBD1 (6 bases). The germline CDR1 and CDR2 sequences are SQVTM and ANQGSEA. CDR3 length: 13 residues. V dropped 6 bases and J dropped 4 bases, with 16 bases sitting between them. The CDR3, as DNA: TGCAGCGTGGGACAAGGGCTTAGTTACGAGCAGTACTTC. This gives the protein CSVGQGLSYEQYF.